What follows are 28 T cell receptor beta chains derived from one specimen sequenced in a study of cytomegalovirus exposure and HLA in healthy donors. The method was immunoSEQ multiplex PCR; TCRdb's version includes in-frame clones alone and lacks a portion of them. The sample lists tens of thousands of clones; 90% to 95% were seen once. Sequences were obtained from PBMCs. These receptors originate from a woman under 30 in good health and CMV-seronegative.

This chain links TRBV27 with TRBJ1-5; 12 positions agree with TRBD1. CDR1 MNHEY and CDR2 SMNVEV come from the germline V gene (reference sequence). The CDR3 is 15 amino acids. Trimming took 5 bases from V and 6 from J; bases not matched to a gene: 5. The CDR3 here is CASSSRDRGRQPQHF. The CDR3 nucleotides read TGTGCCAGCAGTAGCCGGGACAGGGGGCGTCAGCCCCAGCATTTT.

V and J are TRBV28 and TRBJ2-1; no clear D. CDR1 and CDR2 (germline): MDHEN, SYDVKM. CDR3 length: 12 residues. V dropped 1 base and J dropped 7 bases, with 5 bases sitting between them. The CDR3 bases are TGTGCCAGCAGTTTATCGGTGAATGAGCAGTTCTTC. Amino acids: CASSLSVNEQFF.

The chain joins TRBV2 to TRBJ2-7, with 11 bases matching TRBD2. The CDR3 consists of 14 residues. Trimming cost V 6 bases and J 2 bases; bases outside gene matches: 3. Germline V gives CDR1 SNHLY, CDR2 FYNNEI. The CDR3 reads CASRKTSGTYEQYF. Written as DNA, the CDR3 is TGTGCCAGCAGGAAGACTAGCGGGACCTACGAGCAGTACTTC.

The chain couples TRBV25-1 to TRBJ2-1; the D is unclear. Looked up from germline, CDR1 is MGHDK and CDR2 is SYGVNS. V was pared by 1 base and J by 0 bases, with 7 bases between. This CDR3 region has 15 residues. The CDR3 here is CASSESFSSYNEQFF. In nucleotides, the CDR3 is TGTGCCAGCAGTGAATCTTTCAGCTCCTACAATGAGCAGTTCTTC.

This chain joins TRBV28 and TRBJ2-5, with 9 bases aligning to TRBD1. Germline assignment: CDR1 MDHEN and CDR2 SYDVKM. There are 15 residues in the CDR3. Germline trimming cut 5 bases from V and 2 bases from J; bases unmatched to any gene: 6. For the CDR3, the DNA is TGTGCCAGCAGTCCCGACAGGGGGGGGCAAGAGACCCAGTACTTC. It codes for CASSPDRGGQETQYF.

The genes are TRBV6-6 and TRBJ2-4; the match to TRBD1 covers 7 bases. The CDR3 is 15 amino acids. The J segment lost 0 bases and the V segment lost 5 bases, leaving 4 bases of the junction unmatched. Looked up from germline, CDR1 is MNHNY and CDR2 is SVGAGI (reference sequence). The CDR3 protein is CASSTQGLAKNIQYF. As DNA, the CDR3 is TGTGCCAGCAGTACACAGGGGTTAGCCAAAAACATTCAGTACTTC.

The V and J genes are TRBV18 and TRBJ2-7; the D is unclear. Germline V gene sequence: CDR1 KGHSH, CDR2 LQKENI. Trimming took 0 bases from V and 2 from J, leaving 14 bases between them. CDR3 size: 16 residues. CDR3 protein: CASSPPFPGNTYEQYF. In nucleotides, the CDR3 is TGTGCCAGCTCACCACCTTTCCCGGGTAATACCTACGAGCAGTACTTC.

The chain has TRBV15 and TRBJ2-7; 9 bases agree with TRBD1. The CDR3 covers 16 residues. The trim removed 3 bases at V and 3 bases at J, leaving 9 bases unmatched. CDR1 and CDR2 from the germline V gene are LNHNV and YYDKDF (reference sequence). The CDR3 reads CATSRKPGQGNYEQYF. For the CDR3, the DNA is TGTGCCACCAGCAGGAAACCGGGACAGGGAAACTACGAGCAGTACTTC. Looking up the rest from reference TRBV15 and TRBJ2-7 gives the full variable domain: DAMVIQNPRYQVTQFGKPVTLSCSQTLNHNVMYWYQQKSSQAPKLLFHYYDKDFNNEADTPDNFQSRRPNTSFCFLDIRSPGLGDTAMYLCATSRKPGQGNYEQYFGPGTRLTVT.

This chain uses TRBV7-2 with TRBJ1-2, with D possibly matching TRBD1 (6 bases). The CDR3 covers 17 residues. Deletions cut 2 bases from V and 7 bases from J, with 23 bases between. CDR1 and CDR2 (germline): SGHTA, FQGNSA. CDR3 amino acids: CASSLNRPMDSRTGYTF. In DNA form, the CDR3 reads TGTGCCAGCAGCTTAAATCGACCCATGGACAGTAGGACTGGCTACACCTTC.

The gene calls are TRBV19 and TRBJ1-4, with TRBD1 matching 9 bases. This CDR3 contains 13 residues. With 9 bases clipped from V and 7 bases from J, the junction kept 6 bases outside the gene matches. The germline V gene encodes CDR1 LNHDA and CDR2 SQIVND (reference sequence). The CDR3 bases are TGTGCCAGCACCCGGACAGGGGTTGAAAAACTGTTTTTT. Translated: CASTRTGVEKLFF.

The rearrangement uses TRBV27 and TRBJ2-2; D perhaps matches TRBD1 (6 bases). Deletions cut 7 bases from V and 4 bases from J, with 22 bases between. This CDR3 has 17 residues. The germline CDR1 and CDR2 sequences are MNHEY and SMNVEV (reference sequence). CDR3: CASKLLGTARGTGELFF. Written as DNA, the CDR3 is TGTGCCAGCAAACTACTCGGGACGGCCAGGGGCACCGGGGAGCTGTTTTTT.

This chain connects TRBV5-1 to TRBJ1-5; D is ambiguous. V shed 1 base and J shed 0 bases, with 11 bases lying between them. CDR3 length equals 16 residues. Per germline, CDR1 SGHRS and CDR2 YFSETQ. The CDR3 here is CASSLKDKHSNQPQHF. The CDR3 DNA is TGCGCCAGCAGCTTGAAAGACAAGCATAGCAATCAGCCCCAGCATTTT.

This clone was counted once. DNA of the CDR3: TGCGCCAGCAGCTTGAGTCGACAGAACACTGAAGCTTTCTTT. It codes for CASSLSRQNTEAFF. The V and J genes are TRBV5-1 and TRBJ1-1, with no clear D. The CDR3 is made up of 14 amino acids. The germline gives CDR1 SGHRS, CDR2 YFSETQ. V shed 1 base and J shed 1 base, with 8 bases lying between them.

The chain uses TRBV4-1 and TRBJ2-7, with 7 positions matching TRBD1. Germline V CDR1 and CDR2: MGHRA, YSYEKL. The junction had 3 bases not matched to a gene; V was cut back by 4 bases and J by 3 bases. The CDR3 spans 13 residues. The CDR3, as DNA: TGCGCCAGCAGCCGGGCAGGGGGCTACGAGCAGTACTTC. This gives the protein CASSRAGGYEQYF.

The chain employs TRBV7-9 and TRBJ1-2, with a possible D match to TRBD1 (6 bases). Trimming took off 3 bases at V and 4 bases at J, with 18 bases between the two ends. Germline V gives CDR1 SEHNR, CDR2 FQNEAQ (reference sequence). The CDR3 has 16 amino acids. CDR3 sequence reads: CASSFLGDNGLYGYTF. The CDR3 nucleotides read TGTGCCAGCAGCTTCTTAGGGGACAACGGACTCTATGGCTACACCTTC.

This chain links TRBV4-3 with TRBJ2-5, with 7 positions matching TRBD2. The junction had 4 bases not matched to a gene; V was cut back by 3 bases and J by 0 bases. CDR3 length: 15 amino acids. Germline V gives CDR1 LGHNA, CDR2 YSLEER. The CDR3: CASSQWGGYQETQYF. CDR3 nucleotides: TGCGCCAGCAGCCAGTGGGGGGGGTACCAAGAGACCCAGTACTTC.

The chain is built from TRBV11-2 and TRBJ2-5, with D unclear. Trimming cost V 0 bases and J 2 bases, with 10 bases left between them. Germline V gene data show CDR1 as SGHAT and CDR2 as FQNNGV. There are 15 residues in the CDR3. CDR3 sequence: CASSLDWAEQETQYF. In DNA, the CDR3 is TGTGCCAGCAGCTTAGATTGGGCAGAACAAGAGACCCAGTACTTC. The variable domain in full, with the rest retrieved from reference TRBV11-2 and TRBJ2-5, is EAGVAQSPRYKIIEKRQSVAFWCNPISGHATLYWYQQILGQGPKLLIQFQNNGVVDDSQLPKDRFSAERLKGVDSTLKIQPAKLEDSAVYLCASSLDWAEQETQYFGPGTRLLVL.

V gene TRBV30 combines with J gene TRBJ2-1; D gene uncertain. CDR3 length: 15 residues. Germline V gene sequence: CDR1 GTSNPN, CDR2 SVGIG (reference sequence). V dropped 0 bases and J dropped 3 bases, with 12 bases sitting between them. The CDR3 loop is CAWSVGSTDYNEQFF. CDR3 bases: TGTGCCTGGAGTGTTGGTAGCACCGACTACAATGAGCAGTTCTTC.

The chain links TRBV5-1 to TRBJ1-3; 7 bases align to TRBD1. Germline CDR1 is SGHRS and CDR2 is YFSETQ. The V gene end was trimmed by 1 base and the J gene end by 0 bases; junction bases not matched to a gene: 4. CDR3 size: 16 residues. The CDR3 bases are TGCGCCAGCAGCTTGAGGACAGGACTCTCTGGAAACACCATATATTTT. Amino acid sequence: CASSLRTGLSGNTIYF.

The V call is TRBV11-2, the J call TRBJ2-3; TRBD2 matches 9 bases. CDR1 is SGHAT, CDR2 FQNNGV, per germline. This CDR3 contains 16 residues. After removal of 3 bases from V and 2 bases from J, the junction contained 6 bases not matched to a gene. The CDR3 reads CASSFRLADHTDTQYF. The CDR3 DNA follows: TGTGCCAGCAGCTTTAGACTAGCGGACCACACAGATACGCAGTATTTT.

This clone was observed once. The V gene is TRBV4-1, the J gene TRBJ1-5; D gene unclear. This CDR3 comprises 15 residues. Trimming left V 2 bases short and J 3 bases short, with 11 bases between. CDR1 and CDR2 from the germline V gene are MGHRA and YSYEKL. CDR3 DNA sequence: TGCGCCAGCAGCCAAATCGCAGGATTCAATCAGCCCCAGCATTTT. Residues: CASSQIAGFNQPQHF.

The J gene is TRBJ2-5, the V gene TRBV29-1, with 7 bases identical to TRBD2. V shed 7 bases, J shed 2 bases, and the junction held 4 bases outside the gene matches. CDR1 SQVTM and CDR2 ANQGSEA come from the germline V gene. The CDR3 covers 12 residues. The CDR3 loop reads CSGGGLQETQYF. The DNA of the CDR3 is TGCAGCGGGGGAGGGCTGCAAGAGACCCAGTACTTC.

This rearrangement joins TRBV6-6 to TRBJ1-2; TRBD1 is a possible D gene (6 bases). The V end was cut by 5 bases, the J end by 4 bases, with 17 bases between. The V gene's germline CDR1 is MNHNY and CDR2 SVGAGI (reference sequence). The CDR3 runs 15 residues. CDR3 sequence: CASSISGADFYGYTF. The CDR3 DNA is TGTGCCAGCAGTATATCAGGGGCCGACTTCTATGGCTACACCTTC.

This clone was seen only once. This chain's CDR3 is CASSFSPSGGPFYEQYF. The CDR3 nucleotides are TGTGCCAGCAGCTTTTCTCCTAGCGGGGGTCCCTTCTACGAGCAGTACTTC. The V and J genes are TRBV7-9 and TRBJ2-7; 10 bases map to TRBD2. Per the germline V gene, CDR1 is SEHNR and CDR2 is FQNEAQ (reference sequence). This CDR3 has 17 amino acids. J lost 3 bases, V lost 3 bases, and 11 bases had no gene match.

CDR3 residues: CSVEVPGGGSIEQFF. The CDR3 DNA is TGCAGCGTTGAAGTCCCGGGGGGCGGAAGTATTGAGCAGTTCTTC. This sequence joins TRBV29-1 and TRBJ2-1; perhaps TRBD2 as D (7 bases). V was shortened by 1 base and J by 9 bases, with 19 bases between the two germline ends. Germline values: CDR1 SQVTM, CDR2 ANQGSEA. The CDR3 contains 15 residues.

The chain uses TRBV5-1 and TRBJ2-5, with TRBD1 identical over 9 bases. Germline CDR1 SGHRS, CDR2 YFSETQ. The CDR3 is 15 residues long. The V gene end was trimmed by 4 bases and the J gene end by 2 bases; junction bases not matched to a gene: 6. The CDR3: CASSIGDRDQETQYF. The CDR3 DNA reads TGCGCCAGCAGCATAGGGGACAGGGATCAAGAGACCCAGTACTTC.

The CDR3 nucleotides read TGTGCCAGCACCCCTCCCCCTCGATCTTGGGCTGTGGCCTACAATGAGCAGTTCTTC. Its protein is CASTPPPRSWAVAYNEQFF. The chain combines TRBV28 with TRBJ2-1; the D is unclear. The CDR3 sequence is 19 residues long. Germline CDR1 MDHEN, CDR2 SYDVKM. The V end was cut by 7 bases, the J end by 2 bases, with 27 bases between.

In its sample, this clone was seen once. This chain uses TRBV5-5 with TRBJ2-7; possibly TRBD2 for D (6 bases). The germline gives CDR1 SGHKS, CDR2 YYEKEE (reference sequence). The ends were cut back, 0 bases at V and 6 bases at J, with 10 bases in the middle. This CDR3 is built from 13 residues. The CDR3 DNA follows: TGTGCCAGCAGCTTGGTAGCGGCGGGCGAGCAGTACTTC. The encoded protein is CASSLVAAGEQYF.